Following are 13 T cell receptor beta chains from one sample sequenced in a study of response to subunit inactivated influenza vaccine. TCRdb reprocessed the RT-PCR reads via MiXCR and lists one record per CDR3 protein. This table has about 800,000 distinct CDR3 sequences, 21% appearing once. The material sequenced was PBMCs from blood, taken 4 to 6 days after vaccination. These receptors were obtained from a man over 45 who received an inactivated influenza vaccine.

V is TRBV20-1 and J is TRBJ2-7; 7 nucleotides line up with TRBD1. The V and J ends lost 4 bases and 0 bases, in that order; junction bases with no gene match: 3. This CDR3 has 13 residues. Germline loops: CDR1 DFQATT, CDR2 SNEGSKA (reference sequence). The CDR3 DNA sequence: TGCAGTGCTAACGGACAGGTCTCCTACGAGCAGTACTTC. It specifies CSANGQVSYEQYF.

The rearrangement uses TRBV29-1 and TRBJ2-2; TRBD1 agrees at 8 bases. The V gene end was trimmed by 5 bases and the J gene end by 5 bases; junction bases not matched to a gene: 4. CDR3 length: 13 amino acids. CDR1 SQVTM and CDR2 ANQGSEA come from the germline V gene. The CDR3 DNA reads TGCAGCGTTCCCGGACAGGGTACCGGGGAGCTGTTTTTT. Translating gives CSVPGQGTGELFF.

The chain is built from TRBV6-5 and TRBJ1-5; 8 bases are shared with TRBD1. Per the germline V gene, CDR1 is MNHEY and CDR2 is SVGAGI. The CDR3 covers 17 residues. J was trimmed by 3 bases and V by 0 bases; bases with no gene match: 7. This chain's CDR3 is CASSYSTRDRYNQPQHF. The CDR3 DNA reads as TGTGCCAGCAGTTACTCGACCCGGGACAGGTACAATCAGCCCCAGCATTTT.

The V call is TRBV5-1, the J call TRBJ1-4; 7 positions agree with TRBD1. Germline V gene data show CDR1 as SGHRS and CDR2 as YFSETQ. The CDR3 spans 16 residues. With 3 bases clipped from V and 0 bases from J, the junction kept 5 bases outside the gene matches. CDR3 in DNA: TGCGCCAGCAGCTGGGGACAGCTAGCAACTAATGAAAAACTGTTTTTT. Translated: CASSWGQLATNEKLFF.

The rearrangement joins TRBV6-1 to TRBJ1-1; D unclear. Germline V gene lookup returns CDR1 MNHNS and CDR2 SASEGT. CDR3 size: 17 residues. Between the trimmed V and J ends, which lost 0 bases and 3 bases, there was a span of 17 bases. CDR3 DNA sequence: TGTGCCAGCAGTGAAGCGCTTCAAGGCAGAGGAGACACTGAAGCTTTCTTT. It specifies CASSEALQGRGDTEAFF.

V usage is TRBV9 and J usage is TRBJ2-2, with TRBD2 identical over 11 bases. This CDR3 region has 16 residues. Germline CDR1 and CDR2: SGDLS and YYNGEE. The ends lost 0 bases at V and 4 bases at J; junction bases unmatched: 2. Here the CDR3 reads CASSVAGTSGTGELFF. The CDR3 nucleotides read TGTGCCAGCAGCGTAGCAGGGACTAGCGGCACCGGGGAGCTGTTTTTT.

This chain uses TRBV7-2 with TRBJ2-7, with D maybe TRBD2 (6 bases). Germline V lookup: CDR1 SGHTA, CDR2 FQGNSA. The CDR3 contains 14 residues. V was cut by 3 bases and J by 5 bases, with 14 bases left in between. DNA of the CDR3: TGTGCCAGCAGCTTGGGGGGTCATAGCCACGAGCAGTACTTC. Its protein is CASSLGGHSHEQYF.

This chain joins TRBV5-5 and TRBJ2-3; D might be TRBD2 (7 bases). Trimming left V 4 bases short and J 5 bases short, with 20 bases between. The V gene's germline CDR1 is SGHKS and CDR2 YYEKEE (reference sequence). This CDR3 comprises 16 residues. The CDR3 sequence: CASSVNFGGAKDTQYF. Here the CDR3 DNA reads TGTGCCAGCAGCGTTAACTTTGGGGGGGCGAAAGATACGCAGTATTTT.

The chain carries TRBV20-1 and TRBJ2-5; D might be TRBD1 (5 bases). CDR1 DFQATT and CDR2 SNEGSKA come from the germline V gene (reference sequence). This CDR3 has 13 amino acids. Between the trimmed V and J ends, which lost 6 bases and 4 bases, there was a span of 15 bases. This chain's CDR3 is CSAKIDSSETQYF. The CDR3 bases are TGCAGTGCCAAAATAGACAGTTCAGAGACCCAGTACTTC.

V is TRBV5-6 and J is TRBJ2-1; D call uncertain. This CDR3 region has 17 residues. Germline V lookup: CDR1 SGHDT, CDR2 YYEEEE. The V and J ends lost 1 base and 2 bases respectively, with 16 bases between them. CDR3: CASSLLDELGPYNEQFF. CDR3 DNA: TGTGCCAGCAGCTTGTTGGACGAACTCGGCCCCTACAATGAGCAGTTCTTC.

This clonotype was recorded a few times. The genes are TRBV12-3 or TRBV12-4 and TRBJ2-3; 8 bases are shared with TRBD2. The V segment lost 6 bases and the J segment 0 bases; nucleotides outside the gene matches: 8. The CDR3 totals 16 residues. This CDR3 is CASSPTGLASTDTQYF. CDR3 bases: TGTGCCAGCAGCCCCACCGGACTAGCCAGCACAGATACGCAGTATTTT.

The chain links TRBV12-3 or TRBV12-4 to TRBJ2-2; maybe TRBD2 (6 bases). Trimming cost V 2 bases and J 4 bases, with 14 bases left between them. The CDR3 has 16 amino acids. The CDR3: CASSLWGGQVTGELFF. For the CDR3, the DNA is TGTGCCAGCAGTTTATGGGGAGGACAAGTCACCGGGGAGCTGTTTTTT.

This clonotype has more than one count but fewer than ten. The rearrangement links TRBV7-8 to TRBJ2-5; TRBD1 matches at 11 bases. Germline V lookup: CDR1 SGHVS, CDR2 FQNEAQ. This CDR3 spans 15 amino acids. Losses at the gene ends were 4 bases for V and 5 bases for J; bases not matched to a gene: 6. CDR3 loop: CASSSRTGGWETQYF. DNA of the CDR3: TGTGCCAGCAGCTCCCGGACAGGGGGCTGGGAGACCCAGTACTTC.